This T cell receptor beta chain was captured by sequencing in a study of control samples from healthy donors and cancer patients. V lost 5 bases and J 15 bases, leaving 14 bases between the germline ends. The CDR3 totals 11 residues. Clones were read by immunoSEQ multiplex PCR, and TCRdb kept only the in-frame ones, dropping some. The sample shows 100,000 to 150,000 clones, around 90% of them seen only once. This chain uses TRBV12-3 or TRBV12-4 with TRBJ1-5; D is unclear. The sequenced sample was blood. The TCR originated in a man in his forties or fifties in good health. The CDR3 DNA follows: TGTGCCAGCAGTCCGGGTCCAGTACCGCATTTT. Translating gives CASSPGPVPHF.